The 13 T cell receptor beta chains in this list originate from one sample, sequenced in a study of T cell responses to AZD1222 COVID-19 vaccine. Produced via immunoSEQ multiplex PCR; TCRdb's table is partial and in-frame only. The profile shows just over 65,000 clones, roughly nine tenths of them singletons. Sequenced material: peripheral blood, taken on day 0 of AZD1222 vaccination. The source is an adult in good health.

This chain uses TRBV6-1 with TRBJ2-7, with D unresolved. The germline gives CDR1 MNHNS, CDR2 SASEGT. The CDR3 runs to 13 residues. V dropped 2 bases and J dropped 3 bases, with 8 bases sitting between them. The CDR3 DNA sequence: TGTGCCAGCAGTGAATTCCGCCACTACGAGCAGTACTTC. Translating it yields CASSEFRHYEQYF.

The rearrangement joins TRBV7-9 to TRBJ1-2, with TRBD1 matching 7 bases. The CDR3 has 18 residues. The V gene's germline CDR1 is SEHNR and CDR2 FQNEAQ (reference sequence). J was trimmed by 6 bases and V by 0 bases; bases with no gene match: 16. CDR3 in amino acids: CASSLAQNRGAKGDGYTF. In DNA, the CDR3 is TGTGCCAGCAGCTTAGCGCAAAACAGGGGAGCTAAGGGGGATGGCTACACCTTC.

The rearrangement uses TRBV6-4 and TRBJ1-3; D is possibly TRBD1 (5 bases). Germline V CDR1 and CDR2: MRHNA, SNTAGT. Trimming stripped 5 bases from V and 2 bases from J, with 7 bases between. The CDR3 runs to 13 residues. The CDR3 DNA follows: TGTGCCAGCAGTCCACAGGCTGGAAACACCATATATTTT. Its translation is CASSPQAGNTIYF.

The chain combines TRBV5-1 with TRBJ2-2, with 8 bases matching TRBD2. From germline, CDR1 is SGHRS and CDR2 YFSETQ. This CDR3 comprises 16 residues. V dropped 1 base and J dropped 2; count of bases not matched to a gene: 4. CDR3 region: CASSLQTSVNTGELFF. The CDR3 coding sequence is TGCGCCAGCAGCTTGCAGACTAGCGTAAACACCGGGGAGCTGTTTTTT.

The chain uses TRBV4-1 and TRBJ1-2, with D unclear. The CDR3 spans 16 residues. CDR1 is MGHRA and CDR2 is YSYEKL in the germline V gene. The V gene lost 2 bases and the J gene lost 4 bases, with 17 bases spanning the gap. CDR3 bases: TGCGCCAGCAGCCAAAGTCCCCAAGGCGTAAGCTATGGCTACACCTTC. Protein: CASSQSPQGVSYGYTF.

The genes are TRBV11-3 and TRBJ1-1; D is undetermined. The CDR3 extends over 17 amino acids. V lost 0 bases, J lost 0 bases, and 14 bases lay in between. Germline V gene lookup returns CDR1 SGHNT and CDR2 YENEEA. CDR3 coding DNA: TGTGCCAGCAGCTTAGACGGATGGGCAGGTTTGAACACTGAAGCTTTCTTT. This sequence encodes CASSLDGWAGLNTEAFF.

The chain combines TRBV30 with TRBJ2-7, with D possibly being TRBD1 (6 bases). The CDR3 has 15 residues. Trimming shortened V by 2 bases and J by 6 bases, and 20 bases separated the two germline ends. Germline V CDR1 and CDR2: GTSNPN, SVGIG (reference sequence). CDR3 bases: TGTGCCTGGAGTTCAATCCCCGAGGGCAGGGGCGAGCAGTACTTC. It specifies CAWSSIPEGRGEQYF.

The chain uses TRBV6-5 and TRBJ2-7, with TRBD1 matching 10 bases. The V gene end was trimmed by 5 bases and the J gene end by 3 bases; junction bases not matched to a gene: 1. Germline CDR1 is MNHEY and CDR2 is SVGAGI. This CDR3 region has 13 residues. The CDR3: CASSRDRGYEQYF. CDR3 DNA: TGTGCCAGCAGTCGGGACAGGGGCTACGAGCAGTACTTC.

CDR3 region: CAWSPAGLLGSISTDTQYF. CDR3 DNA: TGTGCCTGGAGTCCCGCGGGGCTTCTCGGGTCCATCAGCACAGATACGCAGTATTTT. V is TRBV30 and J is TRBJ2-3, with D possibly matching TRBD2 (6 bases). The CDR3 length is 19 residues. Germline CDR1 is GTSNPN and CDR2 is SVGIG (reference sequence). With 2 bases removed from V and 0 bases from J, the gap between germline ends came to 24 bases.

This clone turned up a few times. The chain employs TRBV6-2 or TRBV6-3 and TRBJ2-5; 7 bases fit TRBD2. The CDR3 spans 16 residues. Germline assignment: CDR1 MNHEY and CDR2 SVGEGT. J gave up 2 bases and V 0 bases, and 6 bases lay outside the gene matches. CDR3: CASSYSRGTHQETQYF. DNA for the CDR3: TGTGCCAGCAGTTACTCGCGGGGGACTCATCAAGAGACCCAGTACTTC.

The CDR3 is CASSPAVSYHEQYF. The CDR3 nucleotides read TGCGCCAGCAGCCCGGCGGTAAGTTACCACGAGCAGTACTTC. V usage is TRBV5-1 and J usage is TRBJ2-7; D gene ambiguous. This CDR3 contains 14 residues. The V and J ends lost 4 bases and 5 bases respectively, with 16 bases between them. Germline V gene sequence: CDR1 SGHRS, CDR2 YFSETQ.

V usage is TRBV27 and J usage is TRBJ2-1; 10 nucleotides line up with TRBD2. CDR1 MNHEY and CDR2 SMNVEV come from the germline V gene (reference sequence). The V gene end was trimmed by 7 bases and the J gene end by 9 bases; junction bases not matched to a gene: 12. There are 15 residues in the CDR3. CDR3: CASNPLAGVVSEQFF. As DNA, the CDR3 is TGTGCCAGCAACCCCCTAGCGGGAGTGGTCAGTGAGCAGTTCTTC.

This chain links TRBV5-1 with TRBJ2-7, with 11 bases matching TRBD1. Losses at the gene ends were 2 bases for V and 2 bases for J; bases not matched to a gene: 18. Germline assignment: CDR1 SGHRS and CDR2 YFSETQ. CDR3 length: 20 residues. The CDR3 is CASSLPPGTGGRLRPYEQYF. The CDR3, as DNA: TGCGCCAGCAGCTTACCCCCCGGGACAGGGGGTCGGTTGAGGCCCTACGAGCAGTACTTC.